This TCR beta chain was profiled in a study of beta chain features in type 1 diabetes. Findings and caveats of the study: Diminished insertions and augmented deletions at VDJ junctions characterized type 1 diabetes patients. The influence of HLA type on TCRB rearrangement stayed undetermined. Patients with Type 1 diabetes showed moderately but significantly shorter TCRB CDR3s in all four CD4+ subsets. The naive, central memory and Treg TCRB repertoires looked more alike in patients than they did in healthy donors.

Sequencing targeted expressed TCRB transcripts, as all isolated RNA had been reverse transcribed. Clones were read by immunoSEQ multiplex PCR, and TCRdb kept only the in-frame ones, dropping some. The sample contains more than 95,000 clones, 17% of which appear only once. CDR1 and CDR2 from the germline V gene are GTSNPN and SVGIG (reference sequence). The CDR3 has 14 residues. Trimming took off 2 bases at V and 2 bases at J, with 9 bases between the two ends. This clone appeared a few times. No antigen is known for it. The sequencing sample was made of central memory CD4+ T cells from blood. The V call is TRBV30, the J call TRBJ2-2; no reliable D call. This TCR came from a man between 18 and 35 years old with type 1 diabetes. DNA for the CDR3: TGTGCCTGGAGTAGAGTGGTCAACACCGGGGAGCTGTTTTTT. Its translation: CAWSRVVNTGELFF.